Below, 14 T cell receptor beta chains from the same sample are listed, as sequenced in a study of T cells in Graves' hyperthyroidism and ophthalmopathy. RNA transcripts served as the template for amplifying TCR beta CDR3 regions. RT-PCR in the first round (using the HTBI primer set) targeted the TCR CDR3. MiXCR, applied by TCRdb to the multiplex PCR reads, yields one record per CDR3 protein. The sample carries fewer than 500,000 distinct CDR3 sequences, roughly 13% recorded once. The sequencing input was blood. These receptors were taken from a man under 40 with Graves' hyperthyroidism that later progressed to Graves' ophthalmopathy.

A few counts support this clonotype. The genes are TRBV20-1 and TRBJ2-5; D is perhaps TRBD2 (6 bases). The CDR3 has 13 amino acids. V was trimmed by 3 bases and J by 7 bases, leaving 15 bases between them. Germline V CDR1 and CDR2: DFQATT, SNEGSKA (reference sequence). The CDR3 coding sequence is TGCAGTGCTAGGGAGGGACTCCGTGGGACCCAGTACTTC. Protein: CSAREGLRGTQYF.

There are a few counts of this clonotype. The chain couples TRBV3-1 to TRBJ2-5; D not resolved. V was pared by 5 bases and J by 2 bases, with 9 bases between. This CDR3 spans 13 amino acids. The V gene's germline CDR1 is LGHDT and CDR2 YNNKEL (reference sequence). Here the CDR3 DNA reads TGTGCCAGCAGCATCATGGGGCAAGAGACCCAGTACTTC. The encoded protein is CASSIMGQETQYF.

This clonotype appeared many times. CDR3 nucleotides: TGCAGTGCTAGTGGCGGGGCGAGCTCCTACGAGCAGTACTTC. It encodes CSASGGASSYEQYF. The chain employs TRBV20-1 and TRBJ2-7; possible D gene TRBD2, 6 bases. Germline CDR1 DFQATT, CDR2 SNEGSKA (reference sequence). The ends were cut back, 3 bases at V and 0 bases at J, with 12 bases in the middle. The CDR3 is made up of 14 amino acids.

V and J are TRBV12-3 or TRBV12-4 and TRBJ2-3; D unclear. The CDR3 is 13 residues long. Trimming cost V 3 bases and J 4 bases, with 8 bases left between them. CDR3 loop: CASSLIRADTQYF. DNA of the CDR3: TGTGCCAGCAGTTTGATTCGGGCAGATACGCAGTATTTT.

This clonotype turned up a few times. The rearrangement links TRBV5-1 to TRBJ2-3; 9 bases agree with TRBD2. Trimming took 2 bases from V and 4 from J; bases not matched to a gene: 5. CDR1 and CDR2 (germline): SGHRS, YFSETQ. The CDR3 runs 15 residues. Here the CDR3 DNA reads TGCGCCAGCAGCTTCGCGGGGGGGCCCGCAGATACGCAGTATTTT. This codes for CASSFAGGPADTQYF.

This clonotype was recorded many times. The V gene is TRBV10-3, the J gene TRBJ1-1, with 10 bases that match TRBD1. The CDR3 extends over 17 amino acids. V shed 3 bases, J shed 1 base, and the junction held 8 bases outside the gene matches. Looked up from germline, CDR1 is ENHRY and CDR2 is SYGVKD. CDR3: CAISDDRGLAGNTEAFF. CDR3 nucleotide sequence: TGTGCCATCAGTGACGACAGGGGGCTGGCCGGGAACACTGAAGCTTTCTTT.

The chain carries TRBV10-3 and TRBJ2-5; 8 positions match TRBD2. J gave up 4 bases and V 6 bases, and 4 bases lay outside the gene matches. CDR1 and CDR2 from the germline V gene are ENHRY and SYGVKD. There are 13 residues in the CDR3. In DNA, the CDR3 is TGTGCCATCAGGAGCGGGGGAGGAGAGACCCAGTACTTC. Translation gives CAIRSGGGETQYF.

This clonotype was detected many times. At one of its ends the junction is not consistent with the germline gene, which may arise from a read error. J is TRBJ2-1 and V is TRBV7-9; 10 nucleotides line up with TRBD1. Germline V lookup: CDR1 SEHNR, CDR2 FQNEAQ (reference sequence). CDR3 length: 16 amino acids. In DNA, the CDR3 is TGTGCCAGCAGTGACAGGGGGCGGCCAACCTACAGTGAGCAGTTCTTC. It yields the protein CASSDRGRPTYSEQFF.

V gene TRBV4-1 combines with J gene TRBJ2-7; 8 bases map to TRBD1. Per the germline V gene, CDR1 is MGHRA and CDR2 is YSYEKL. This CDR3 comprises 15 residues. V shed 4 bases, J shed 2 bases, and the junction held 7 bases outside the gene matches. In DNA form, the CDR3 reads TGCGCCAGCAGCCCCAGGGGGCTCGGCGCCTACGAGCAGTACTTC. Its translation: CASSPRGLGAYEQYF.

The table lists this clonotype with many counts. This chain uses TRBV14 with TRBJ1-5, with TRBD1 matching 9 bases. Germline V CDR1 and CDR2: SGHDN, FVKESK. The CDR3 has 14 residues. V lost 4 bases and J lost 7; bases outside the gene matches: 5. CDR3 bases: TGTGCCAGCAGCCGTACAGGGGGCGTGCAGCCCCAGCATTTT. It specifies CASSRTGGVQPQHF. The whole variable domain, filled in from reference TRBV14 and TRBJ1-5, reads EAGVTQFPSHSVIEKGQTVTLRCDPISGHDNLYWYRRVMGKEIKFLLHFVKESKQDESGMPNNRFLAERTGGTYSTLKVQPAELEDSGVYFCASSRTGGVQPQHFGDGTRLSIL.

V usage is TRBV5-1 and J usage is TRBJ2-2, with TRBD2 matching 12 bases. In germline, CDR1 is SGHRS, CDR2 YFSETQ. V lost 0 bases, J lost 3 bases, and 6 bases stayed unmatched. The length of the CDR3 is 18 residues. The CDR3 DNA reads TGCGCCAGCAGCTTGGAACTAGCGGGGGGAACCCACACCGGGGAGCTGTTTTTT. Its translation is CASSLELAGGTHTGELFF. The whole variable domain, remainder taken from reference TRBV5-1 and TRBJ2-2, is KAGVTQTPRYLIKTRGQQVTLSCSPISGHRSVSWYQQTPGQGLQFLFEYFSETQRNKGNFPGRFSGRQFSNSRSEMNVSTLELGDSALYLCASSLELAGGTHTGELFFGEGSRLTVL.

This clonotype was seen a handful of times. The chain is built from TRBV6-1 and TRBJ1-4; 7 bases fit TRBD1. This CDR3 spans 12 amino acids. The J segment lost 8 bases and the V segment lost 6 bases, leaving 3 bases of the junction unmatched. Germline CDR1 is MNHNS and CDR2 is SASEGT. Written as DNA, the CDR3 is TGTGCCAGCAGGTGGGACAGAGAAAAACTGTTTTTT. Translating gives CASRWDREKLFF.

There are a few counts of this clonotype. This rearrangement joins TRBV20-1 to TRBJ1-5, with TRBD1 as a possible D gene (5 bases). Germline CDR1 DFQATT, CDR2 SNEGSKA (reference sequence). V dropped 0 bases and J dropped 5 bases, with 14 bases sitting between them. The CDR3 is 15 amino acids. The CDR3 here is CSARDIQGGYQPQHF. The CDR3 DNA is TGCAGTGCTAGAGATATTCAGGGCGGATATCAGCCCCAGCATTTT.

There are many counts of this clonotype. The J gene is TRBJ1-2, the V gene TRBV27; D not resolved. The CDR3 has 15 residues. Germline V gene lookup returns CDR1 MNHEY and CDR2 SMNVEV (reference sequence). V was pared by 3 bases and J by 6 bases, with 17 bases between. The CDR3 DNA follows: TGTGCCAGCAGTTTTACGGACCAGATGTTACATGGCTACACCTTC. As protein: CASSFTDQMLHGYTF.